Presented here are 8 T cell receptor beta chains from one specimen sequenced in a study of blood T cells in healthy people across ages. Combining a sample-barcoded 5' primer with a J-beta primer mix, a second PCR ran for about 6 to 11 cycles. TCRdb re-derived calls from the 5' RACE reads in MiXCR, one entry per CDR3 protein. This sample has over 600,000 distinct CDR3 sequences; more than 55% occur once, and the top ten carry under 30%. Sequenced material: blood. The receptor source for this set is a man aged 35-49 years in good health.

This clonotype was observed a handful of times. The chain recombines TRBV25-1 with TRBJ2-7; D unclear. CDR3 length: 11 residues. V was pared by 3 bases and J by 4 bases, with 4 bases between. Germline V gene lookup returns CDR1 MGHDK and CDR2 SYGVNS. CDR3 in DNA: TGTGCCAGCAGTGATGTTTACGAGCAGTACTTC. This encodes CASSDVYEQYF.

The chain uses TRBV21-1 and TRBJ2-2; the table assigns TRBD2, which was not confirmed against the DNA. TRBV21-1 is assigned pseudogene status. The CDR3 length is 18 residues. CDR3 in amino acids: CASSKGPSGTLNTGELFF. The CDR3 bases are TGTGCCAGCAGCAAAGGGCCTAGCGGGACCTTAAACACCGGGGAGCTGTTTTTT.

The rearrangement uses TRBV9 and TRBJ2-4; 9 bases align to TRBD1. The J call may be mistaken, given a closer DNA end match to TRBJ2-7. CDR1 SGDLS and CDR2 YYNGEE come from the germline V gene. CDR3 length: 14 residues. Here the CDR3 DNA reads TGTGCCAGCAGCGTTGAGACAGGGGGCTACGAGCAGTACTTC. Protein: CASSVETGGYEQYF.

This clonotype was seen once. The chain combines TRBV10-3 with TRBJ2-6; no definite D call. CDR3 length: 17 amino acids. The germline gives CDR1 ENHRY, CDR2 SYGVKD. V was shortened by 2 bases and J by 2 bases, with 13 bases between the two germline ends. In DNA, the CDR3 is TGTGCCATCAGTGAGGGGAACAAAAACCCTGGGGCCAACGTCCTGACTTTC. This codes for CAISEGNKNPGANVLTF.

CDR3 in DNA: TGTGCCAGCAGTCCAAACATCTCTGGGGCCAACGTCCTGACTTTC. Its translation is CASSPNISGANVLTF. V and J are TRBV12-3 or TRBV12-4 and TRBJ2-6; D is unresolved. V lost 5 bases and J lost 0, with 8 bases in between. This CDR3 has 15 residues.

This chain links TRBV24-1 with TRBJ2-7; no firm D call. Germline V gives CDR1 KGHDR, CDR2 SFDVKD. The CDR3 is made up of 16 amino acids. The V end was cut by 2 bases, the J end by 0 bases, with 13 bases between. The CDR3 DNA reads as TGTGCCACCAGTGATTCGTCGACTTCCCACTCCTACGAGCAGTACTTC. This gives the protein CATSDSSTSHSYEQYF.

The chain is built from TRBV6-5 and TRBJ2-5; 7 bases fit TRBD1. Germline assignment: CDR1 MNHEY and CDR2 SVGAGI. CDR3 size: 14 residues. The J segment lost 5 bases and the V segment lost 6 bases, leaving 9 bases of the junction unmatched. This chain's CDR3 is CASRTTGDTETQYF. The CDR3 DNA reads TGTGCCAGCAGGACCACAGGGGACACGGAGACCCAGTACTTC.

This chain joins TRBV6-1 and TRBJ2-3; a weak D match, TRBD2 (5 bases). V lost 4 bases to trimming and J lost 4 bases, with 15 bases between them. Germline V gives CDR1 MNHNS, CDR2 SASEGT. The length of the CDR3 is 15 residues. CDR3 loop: CASSAYDYRADTQYF. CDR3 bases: TGTGCCAGCAGTGCCTATGACTATCGGGCAGATACGCAGTATTTT.